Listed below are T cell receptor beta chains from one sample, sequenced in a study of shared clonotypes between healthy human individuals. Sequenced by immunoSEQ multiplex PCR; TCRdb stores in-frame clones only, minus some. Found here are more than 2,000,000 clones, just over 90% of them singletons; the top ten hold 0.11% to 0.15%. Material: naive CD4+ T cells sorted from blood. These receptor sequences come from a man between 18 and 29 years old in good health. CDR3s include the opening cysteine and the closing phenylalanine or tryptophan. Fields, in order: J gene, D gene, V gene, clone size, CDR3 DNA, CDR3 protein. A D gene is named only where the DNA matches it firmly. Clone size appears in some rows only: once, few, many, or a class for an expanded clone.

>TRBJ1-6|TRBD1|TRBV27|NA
TGTGCCAGCAGCAATCCGACAGGGGAATATAATTCACCCCTCCACTTT
CASSNPTGEYNSPLHF
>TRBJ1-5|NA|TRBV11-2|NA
TGTGCCAGCAGCTTGGCAGGACAGCTGAATCAGCCCCAGCATTTT
CASSLAGQLNQPQHF
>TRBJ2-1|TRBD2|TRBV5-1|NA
TGCGCCAGCAGCTTGGCCAGCGGGACCCCATACAATGAGCAGTTCTTC
CASSLASGTPYNEQFF
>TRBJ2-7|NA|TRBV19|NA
TGTGCCAGTAGTATACGGGGGCCTGGCGAGCAGTACTTC
CASSIRGPGEQYF
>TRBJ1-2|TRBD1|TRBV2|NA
TGTGCCAGCAGTGGCGTTGGGACAGCCTATGGCTACACCTTC
CASSGVGTAYGYTF
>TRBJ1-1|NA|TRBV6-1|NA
TGTGCCAGCAGTGAATTCATCGGCAGGATGAACACTGAAGCTTTCTTT
CASSEFIGRMNTEAFF
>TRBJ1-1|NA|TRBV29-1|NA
TGCAGCGTTGGACAGAACACTGAAGCTTTCTTT
CSVGQNTEAFF
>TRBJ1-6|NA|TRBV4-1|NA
TGCGCCAGCAGCCAAGTCGACAGAGGACTTCCTAATTCACCCCTCCACTTT
CASSQVDRGLPNSPLHF
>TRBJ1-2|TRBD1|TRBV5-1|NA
TGCGCCAGCAGCTTTACCGGACAGGGTGGCTATGGCTACACCTTC
CASSFTGQGGYGYTF
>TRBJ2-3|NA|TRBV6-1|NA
TGTGCCAGCAGCGGAGAACCAGGAGATACGCAGTATTTT
CASSGEPGDTQYF
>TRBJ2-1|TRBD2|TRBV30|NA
TGTGCCTGGAGTGCCCTAGCGGGAGCTTACAATGAGCAGTTCTTC
CAWSALAGAYNEQFF
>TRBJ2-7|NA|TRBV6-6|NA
TGTGCCAGCAGCCGGGGGTACGAGCAGTACTTC
CASSRGYEQYF
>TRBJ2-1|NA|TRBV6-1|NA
TGTGCCAGCAGTGAAGGACACCTCCCCTACAATGAGCAGTTCTTC
CASSEGHLPYNEQFF
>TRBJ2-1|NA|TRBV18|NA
TGTGCCAGCTCACCACAGGACAGCTCCTACAATGAGCAGTTCTTC
CASSPQDSSYNEQFF
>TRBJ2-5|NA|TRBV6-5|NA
TGTGCCAGCAACGAAAACAACTTCCAAGAGACCCAGTACTTC
CASNENNFQETQYF
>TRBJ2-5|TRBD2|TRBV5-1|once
TGCGCCAGCTGGAGCGGGGGGCCCCAAGAGACCCAGTACTTC
CASWSGGPQETQYF
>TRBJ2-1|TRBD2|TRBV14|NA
TGTGCCAGCAGCCAAGCTAGCGGCTCCTACAATGAGCAGTTCTTC
CASSQASGSYNEQFF
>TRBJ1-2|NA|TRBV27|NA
TGTGCCAGCAGCCTCCGGGACGGAGATGGCTACACCTTC
CASSLRDGDGYTF
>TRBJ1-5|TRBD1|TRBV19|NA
TGTGCCAGTAGTATTGACAGGGGTCAAGGGCCCCAGCATTTT
CASSIDRGQGPQHF
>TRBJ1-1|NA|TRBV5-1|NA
TGCGCCAGCAGCCCCCGTGAGGCCACTGAAGCTTTCTTT
CASSPREATEAFF